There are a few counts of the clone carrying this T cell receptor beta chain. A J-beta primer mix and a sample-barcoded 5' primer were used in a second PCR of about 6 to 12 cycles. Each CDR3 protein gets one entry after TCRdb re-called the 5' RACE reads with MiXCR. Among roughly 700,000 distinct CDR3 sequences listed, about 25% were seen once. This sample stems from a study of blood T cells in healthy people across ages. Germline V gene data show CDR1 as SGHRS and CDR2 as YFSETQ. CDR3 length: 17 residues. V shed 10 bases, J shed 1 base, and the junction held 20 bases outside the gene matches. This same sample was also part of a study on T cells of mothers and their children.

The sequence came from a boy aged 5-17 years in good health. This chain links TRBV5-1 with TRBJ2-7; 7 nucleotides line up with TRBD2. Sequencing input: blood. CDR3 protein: CASAWLAEPAGSYEQYF. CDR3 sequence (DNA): TGCGCCTCAGCCTGGCTAGCGGAACCCGCGGGGTCCTACGAGCAGTACTTC.